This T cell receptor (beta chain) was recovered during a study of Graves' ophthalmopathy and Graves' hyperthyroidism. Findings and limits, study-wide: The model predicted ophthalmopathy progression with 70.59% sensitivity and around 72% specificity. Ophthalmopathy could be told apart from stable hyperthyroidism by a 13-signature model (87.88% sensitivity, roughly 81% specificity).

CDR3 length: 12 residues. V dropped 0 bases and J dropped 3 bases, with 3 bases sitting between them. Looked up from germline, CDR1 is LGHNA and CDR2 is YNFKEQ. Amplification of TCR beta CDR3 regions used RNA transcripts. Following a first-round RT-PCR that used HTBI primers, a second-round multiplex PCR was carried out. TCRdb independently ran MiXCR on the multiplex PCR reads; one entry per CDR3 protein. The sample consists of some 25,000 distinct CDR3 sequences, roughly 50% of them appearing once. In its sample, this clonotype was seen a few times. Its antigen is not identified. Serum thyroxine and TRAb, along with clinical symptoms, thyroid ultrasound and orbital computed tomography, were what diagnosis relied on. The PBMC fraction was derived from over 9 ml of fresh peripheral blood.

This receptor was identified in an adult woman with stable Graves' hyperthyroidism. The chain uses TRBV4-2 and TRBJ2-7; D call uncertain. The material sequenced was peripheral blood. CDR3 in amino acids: CASSQDGYEQYF. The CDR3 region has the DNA TGTGCCAGCAGCCAAGATGGCTACGAGCAGTACTTC.